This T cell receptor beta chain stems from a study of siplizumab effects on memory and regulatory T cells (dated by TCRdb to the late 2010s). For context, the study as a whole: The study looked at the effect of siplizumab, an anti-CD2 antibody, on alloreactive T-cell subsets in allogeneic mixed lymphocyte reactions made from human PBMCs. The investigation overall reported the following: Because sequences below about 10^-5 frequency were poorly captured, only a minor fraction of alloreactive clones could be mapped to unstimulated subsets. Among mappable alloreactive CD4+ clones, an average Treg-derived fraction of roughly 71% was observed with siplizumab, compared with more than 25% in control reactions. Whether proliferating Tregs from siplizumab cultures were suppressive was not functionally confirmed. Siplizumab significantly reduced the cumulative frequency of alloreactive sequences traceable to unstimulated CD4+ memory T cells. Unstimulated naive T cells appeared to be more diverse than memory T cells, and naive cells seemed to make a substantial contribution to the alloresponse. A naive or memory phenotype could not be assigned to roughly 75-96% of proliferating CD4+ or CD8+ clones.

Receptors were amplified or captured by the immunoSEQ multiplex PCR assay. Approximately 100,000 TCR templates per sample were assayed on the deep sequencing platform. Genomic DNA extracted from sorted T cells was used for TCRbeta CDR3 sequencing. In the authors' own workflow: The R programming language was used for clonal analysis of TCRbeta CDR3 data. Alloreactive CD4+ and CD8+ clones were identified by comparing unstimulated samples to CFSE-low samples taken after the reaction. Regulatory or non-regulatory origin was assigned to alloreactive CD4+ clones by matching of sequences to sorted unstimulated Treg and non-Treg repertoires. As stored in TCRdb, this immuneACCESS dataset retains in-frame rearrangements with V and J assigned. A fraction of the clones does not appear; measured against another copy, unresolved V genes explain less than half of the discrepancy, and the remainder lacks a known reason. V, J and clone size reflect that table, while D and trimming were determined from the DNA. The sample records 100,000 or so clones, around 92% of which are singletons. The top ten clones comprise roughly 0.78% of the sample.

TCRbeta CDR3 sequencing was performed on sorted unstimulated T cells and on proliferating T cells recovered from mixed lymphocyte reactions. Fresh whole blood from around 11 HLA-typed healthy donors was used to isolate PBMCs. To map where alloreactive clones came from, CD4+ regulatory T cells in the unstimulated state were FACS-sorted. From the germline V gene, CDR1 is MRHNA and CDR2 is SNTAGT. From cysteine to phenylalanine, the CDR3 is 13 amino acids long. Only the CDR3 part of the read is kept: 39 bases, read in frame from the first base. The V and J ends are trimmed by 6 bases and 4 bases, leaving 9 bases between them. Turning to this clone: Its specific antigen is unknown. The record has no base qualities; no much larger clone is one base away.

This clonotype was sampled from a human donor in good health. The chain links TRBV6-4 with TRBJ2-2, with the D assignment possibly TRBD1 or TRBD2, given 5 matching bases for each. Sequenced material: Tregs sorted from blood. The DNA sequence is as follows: TGTGCCAGCAGACGGGACGTCACCGGGGAGCTGTTTTTT. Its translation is CASRRDVTGELFF.